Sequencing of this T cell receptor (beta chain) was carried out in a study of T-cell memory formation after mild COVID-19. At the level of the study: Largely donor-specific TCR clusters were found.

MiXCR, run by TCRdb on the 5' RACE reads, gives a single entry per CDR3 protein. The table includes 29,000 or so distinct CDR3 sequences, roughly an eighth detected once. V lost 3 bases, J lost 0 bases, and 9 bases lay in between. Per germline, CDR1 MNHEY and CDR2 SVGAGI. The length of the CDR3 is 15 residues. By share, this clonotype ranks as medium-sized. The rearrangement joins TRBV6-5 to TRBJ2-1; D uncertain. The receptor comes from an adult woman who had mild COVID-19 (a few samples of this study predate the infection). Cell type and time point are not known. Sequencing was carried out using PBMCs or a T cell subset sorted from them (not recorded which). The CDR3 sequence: CASSYHPSSYNEQFF. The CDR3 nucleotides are TGTGCCAGCAGTTATCACCCGAGCTCCTACAATGAGCAGTTCTTC.